Sequencing of this T cell receptor beta chain was carried out in a study of shared clonotypes between healthy human individuals. TCRdb's table, derived via immunoSEQ multiplex PCR, lists solely in-frame clones and lacks some. The sample yields about 1.1 million clones, about 80% seen once. This CDR3 comprises 14 residues. CDR1 is MNHNS, CDR2 SASEGT, per germline. V trimming: 7 bases; J trimming: 4 bases; junction bases outside the gene matches: 9. The sequenced sample was memory CD4+ T cells from PBMCs. Subset in this sample: CD45RA-negative fraction. This chain uses TRBV6-1 with TRBJ1-2; 7 nucleotides agree with TRBD1. This TCR was recovered from a man between 18 and 35 years old in good health. Some clones in this sample may be carry-over from other donors' samples. Here the CDR3 DNA reads TGTGCCAGCACCTGGGACAGAAGTAGCTATGGCTACACCTTC. Amino acids: CASTWDRSSYGYTF.